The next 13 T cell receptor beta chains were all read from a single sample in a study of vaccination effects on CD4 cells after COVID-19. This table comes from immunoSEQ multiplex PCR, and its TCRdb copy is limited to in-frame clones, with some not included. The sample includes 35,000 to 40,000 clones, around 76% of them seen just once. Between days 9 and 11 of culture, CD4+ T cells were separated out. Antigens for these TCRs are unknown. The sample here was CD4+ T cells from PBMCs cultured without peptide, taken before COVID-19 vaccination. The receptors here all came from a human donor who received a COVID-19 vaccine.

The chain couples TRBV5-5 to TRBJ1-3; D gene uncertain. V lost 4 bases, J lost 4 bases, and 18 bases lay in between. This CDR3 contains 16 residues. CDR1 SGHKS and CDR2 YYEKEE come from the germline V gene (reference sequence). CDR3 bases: TGTGCCAGCAGCCCAAAGACGGATGTTTCGGGAAACACCATATATTTT. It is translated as CASSPKTDVSGNTIYF. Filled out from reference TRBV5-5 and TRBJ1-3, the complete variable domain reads DAGVTQSPTHLIKTRGQQVTLRCSPISGHKSVSWYQQVLGQGPQFIFQYYEKEERGRGNFPDRFSARQFPNYSSELNVNALLLGDSALYLCASSPKTDVSGNTIYFGEGSWLTVV.

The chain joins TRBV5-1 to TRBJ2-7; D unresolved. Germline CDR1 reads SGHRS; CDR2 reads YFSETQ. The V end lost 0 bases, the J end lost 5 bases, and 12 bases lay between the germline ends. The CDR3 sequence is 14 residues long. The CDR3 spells CASSLGGSAHEQYV. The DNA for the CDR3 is TGCGCCAGCAGCTTGGGTGGCTCAGCCCACGAGCAGTACGTC.

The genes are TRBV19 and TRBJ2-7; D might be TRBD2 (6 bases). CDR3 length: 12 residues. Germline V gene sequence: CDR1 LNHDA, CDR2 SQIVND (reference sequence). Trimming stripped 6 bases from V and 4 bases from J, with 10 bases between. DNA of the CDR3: TGTGCCAGTAGGGGGGGAGCTTACGAGCAGTACGTC. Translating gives CASRGGAYEQYV.

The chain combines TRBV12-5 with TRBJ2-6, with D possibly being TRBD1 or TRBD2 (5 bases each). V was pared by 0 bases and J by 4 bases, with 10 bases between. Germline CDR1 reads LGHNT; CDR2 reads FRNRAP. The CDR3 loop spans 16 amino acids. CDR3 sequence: CASGLVRGDGANVLTF. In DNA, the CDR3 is TGTGCTAGTGGTTTGGTAAGGGGAGACGGGGCCAACGTCCTGACTTTC. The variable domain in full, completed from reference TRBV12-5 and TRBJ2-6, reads DARVTQTPRHKVTEMGQEVTMRCQPILGHNTVFWYRQTMMQGLELLAYFRNRAPLDDSGMPKDRFSAEMPDATLATLKIQPSEPRDSAVYFCASGLVRGDGANVLTFGAGSRLTVL.

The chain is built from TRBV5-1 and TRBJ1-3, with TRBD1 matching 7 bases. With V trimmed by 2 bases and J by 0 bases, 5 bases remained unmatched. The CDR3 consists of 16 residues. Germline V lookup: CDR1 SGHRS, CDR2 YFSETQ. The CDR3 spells CASSLGQVNSGNTIYF. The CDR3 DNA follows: TGCGCCAGCAGCTTAGGACAGGTGAACTCTGGAAACACCATATATTTT.

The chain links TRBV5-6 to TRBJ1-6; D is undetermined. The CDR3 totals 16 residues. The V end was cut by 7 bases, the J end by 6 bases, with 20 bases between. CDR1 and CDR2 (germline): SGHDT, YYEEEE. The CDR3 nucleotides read TGTGCCAGCCTCTCCCATTCGAGGGTGGCTAATTCACCCCTCCACTTT. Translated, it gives CASLSHSRVANSPLHF. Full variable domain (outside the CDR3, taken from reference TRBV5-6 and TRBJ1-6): DAGVTQSPTHLIKTRGQQVTLRCSPKSGHDTVSWYQQALGQGPQFIFQYYEEEERQRGNFPDRFSGHQFPNYSSELNVNALLLGDSALYLCASLSHSRVANSPLHFGNGTRLTVT.

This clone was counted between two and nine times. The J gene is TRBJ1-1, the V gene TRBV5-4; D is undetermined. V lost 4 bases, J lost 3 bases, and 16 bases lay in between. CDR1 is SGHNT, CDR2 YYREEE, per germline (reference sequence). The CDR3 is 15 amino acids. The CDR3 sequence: CASSPSPTADTEAFF. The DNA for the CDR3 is TGTGCCAGCAGCCCCTCTCCGACCGCGGACACTGAAGCTTTCTTT.

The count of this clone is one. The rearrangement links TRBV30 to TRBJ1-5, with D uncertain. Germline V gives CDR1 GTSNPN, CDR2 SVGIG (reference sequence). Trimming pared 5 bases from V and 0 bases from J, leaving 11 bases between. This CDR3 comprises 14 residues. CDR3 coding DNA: TGTGCCTGGGGGTCGGGGTATAGCAATCAGCCCCAGCATTTT. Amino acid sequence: CAWGSGYSNQPQHF.

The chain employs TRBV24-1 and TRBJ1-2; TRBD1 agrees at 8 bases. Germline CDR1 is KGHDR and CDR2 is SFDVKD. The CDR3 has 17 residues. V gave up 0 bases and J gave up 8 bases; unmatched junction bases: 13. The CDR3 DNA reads TGTGCCACCAGTGATTTGGACTCAGGGGGCGGCAGTGGCGGCTACACCTTC. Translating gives CATSDLDSGGGSGGYTF.

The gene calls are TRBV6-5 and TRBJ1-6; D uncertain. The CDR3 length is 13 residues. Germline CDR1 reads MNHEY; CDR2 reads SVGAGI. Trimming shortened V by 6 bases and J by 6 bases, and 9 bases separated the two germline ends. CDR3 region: CASSDTANSPLHF. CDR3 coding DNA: TGTGCCAGCAGCGACACTGCTAATTCACCCCTCCACTTT.

The CDR3 DNA follows: TGCGCCAGCAGCACCGGGACGGGGGGGGAAAAACTGTTTTTT. As protein: CASSTGTGGEKLFF. The chain couples TRBV5-1 to TRBJ1-4, with D perhaps TRBD1 (5 bases). V gave up 4 bases and J gave up 8 bases, with 15 bases separating them. The CDR3 is 14 residues long. Germline V gene data show CDR1 as SGHRS and CDR2 as YFSETQ.

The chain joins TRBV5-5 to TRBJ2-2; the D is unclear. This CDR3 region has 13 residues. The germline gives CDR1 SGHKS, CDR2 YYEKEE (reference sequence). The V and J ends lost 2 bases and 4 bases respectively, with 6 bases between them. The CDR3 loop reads CASSLRATGELFF. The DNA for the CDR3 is TGTGCCAGCAGCTTAAGGGCCACCGGGGAGCTGTTTTTT.

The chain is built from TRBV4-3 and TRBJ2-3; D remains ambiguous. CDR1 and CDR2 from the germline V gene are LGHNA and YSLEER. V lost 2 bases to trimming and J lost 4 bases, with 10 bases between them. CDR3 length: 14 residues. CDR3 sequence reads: CASSQTFTADTQYF. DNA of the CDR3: TGCGCCAGCAGCCAAACATTCACAGCAGATACGCAGTATTTT.